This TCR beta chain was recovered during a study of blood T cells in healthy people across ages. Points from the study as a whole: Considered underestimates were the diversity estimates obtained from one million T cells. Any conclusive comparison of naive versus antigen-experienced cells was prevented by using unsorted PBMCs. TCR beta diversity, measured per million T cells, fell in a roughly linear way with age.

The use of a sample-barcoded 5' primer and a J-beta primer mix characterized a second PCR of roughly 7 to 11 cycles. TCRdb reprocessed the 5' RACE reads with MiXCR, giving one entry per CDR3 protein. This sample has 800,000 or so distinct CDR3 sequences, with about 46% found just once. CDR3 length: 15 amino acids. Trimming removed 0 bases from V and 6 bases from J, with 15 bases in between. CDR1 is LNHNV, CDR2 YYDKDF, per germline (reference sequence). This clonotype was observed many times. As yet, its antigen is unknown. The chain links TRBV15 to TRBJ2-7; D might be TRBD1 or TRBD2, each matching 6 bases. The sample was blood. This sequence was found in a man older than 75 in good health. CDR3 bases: TGTGCCACCAGCAGAGATCAGGCCAGGGGAGGCGAGCAGTACTTC. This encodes CATSRDQARGGEQYF.